The present T cell receptor beta chain was sequenced within a study of identical twins. TCRdb processed the 5' RACE reads anew with MiXCR; each CDR3 protein has one entry. The sample comprises about 470,000 distinct CDR3 sequences, less than 25% of which are singletons, and 2.9% rests with the top ten. CDR1 and CDR2 (germline): SEHNR, FQNEAQ (reference sequence). The CDR3 is made up of 12 amino acids. The V and J ends lost 7 bases and 4 bases respectively, with 10 bases between them. The same specimen was also included in a second study, on T cells expressing NK-cell markers.

This receptor was identified in a young woman in good health. The V and J genes are TRBV7-9 and TRBJ1-2; TRBD1 might be the D (5 bases). The source material was CD4+ T cells sorted from blood. The CDR3 nucleotides are TGTGCCAGCACCAGGGTTGTCTATGGCTACACCTTC. Its protein product is CASTRVVYGYTF.